The clone carrying this T cell receptor beta chain was counted between two and nine times. Its antigen remains unidentified. One entry per CDR3 protein, called by TCRdb with MiXCR from the 5' RACE reads. This sample yields more than 350,000 distinct CDR3 sequences, of which approximately 10% are seen a single time; approximately 9.3% belongs to the top ten. The data derive from a study of identical twins. General study findings and limits: Fewer insertions characterized abundant cord blood beta clonotypes, whereas memory repertoires showed none. Monozygotic twins shared more out-of-frame TCR alpha than recombination models predicted.

Germline V gives CDR1 SNHLY, CDR2 FYNNEI. With V trimmed by 3 bases and J by 8 bases, 6 bases remained unmatched. The CDR3 runs 15 residues. Sequencing input: naive T cells sorted from blood. V is TRBV2 and J is TRBJ2-1, with TRBD2 identical over 11 bases. This sequence was found in a woman between 45 and 60 years old in good health. CDR3 DNA sequence: TGTGCCAGCAGTGAGAGTAGCGGGAGGGCCGATGAGCAGTTCTTC. Translating it yields CASSESSGRADEQFF.